This is a list of T cell receptor beta chains from one sample in a study of beta chain features in type 1 diabetes. Libraries were prepared by immunoSEQ multiplex PCR; TCRdb keeps only in-frame clonotypes and omits some of them. The sample shows hundreds of thousands of clones, approximately 30% of them seen only once. The sample taken for sequencing was naive CD4+ T cells from blood. Receptor source: a young man in good health. Each CDR3 is given without its conserved first and last residue.

j_gene,v_gene,CDR3aa
TRBJ2-7,TRBV9,ASSVEGDRYYEQY
TRBJ2-5,TRBV19,ASSSGPLGTQY
TRBJ2-1,TRBV5-1,ASSTGTLSNEQF
TRBJ2-7,TRBV6-5,ASNPGLAGYEQY
TRBJ2-7,TRBV11-1,ASSPRLATAYEQY
TRBJ2-3,TRBV7-2,ASSLRTSGSSTDTQY
TRBJ2-1,TRBV25-1,ASSGLPGQGSNEQF
TRBJ1-2,TRBV27,ASSLGTGSLYGYT
TRBJ1-5,TRBV10-3,AISEWGAGEDQPQH
TRBJ2-5,TRBV7-2,ASSLELAGVETQY
TRBJ1-2,TRBV10-3,AIGQDWGYT
TRBJ1-4,TRBV30,AWSPRQGANEKLF
TRBJ2-5,TRBV5-1,ASSAGGEETQY
TRBJ2-5,TRBV15,ATSTHRGAVETQY
TRBJ2-3,TRBV4-1,ASSQVPGLASSSTDTQY
TRBJ1-4,TRBV27,ARITGEKEKLF
TRBJ2-7,TRBV29-1,SVGRLAGAGEQY
TRBJ2-4,TRBV30,AWSLAGLVKNIQY
TRBJ2-7,TRBV4-3,ASSQGLAGGSYEQY
TRBJ1-1,TRBV18,ASSPQGYGTEAF
TRBJ2-5,TRBV27,ASSHRGETQY
TRBJ2-2,TRBV9,ASSVGGGAGVTGELF
TRBJ2-5,TRBV9,ASSKTSVRETQY
TRBJ2-7,TRBV5-6,ASSLYQTSYEQY
TRBJ2-1,TRBV9,ASSVAPFDEQF
TRBJ2-3,TRBV28,ASSPQGADTQY
TRBJ2-1,TRBV29-1,SVESLIREQF
TRBJ2-7,TRBV29-1,SVETGGSLSYEQY
TRBJ2-1,TRBV7-8,ASTRRGGAGEDEQF
TRBJ2-5,TRBV7-2,ASSLASLAGGQTY
TRBJ2-7,TRBV5-6,ASSLGAQGAYEQY
TRBJ2-3,TRBV14,ASSQVPSSGSVFADTQY
TRBJ2-1,TRBV7-3,ASSLEGSYNEQF
TRBJ2-7,TRBV10-3,AISESPGSYEQY
TRBJ2-3,TRBV25-1,ASSEYGRDPSDTQY